This T cell receptor (beta chain) was captured in a study of blood T cell repertoires in COVID-19. Germline CDR1 reads MGHRA; CDR2 reads YSYEKL. This CDR3 contains 15 residues. Trimming left V 0 bases short and J 4 bases short, with 12 bases between. Sequencing was performed with immunoSEQ multiplex PCR; in TCRdb, only in-frame clones are kept and a portion is missing. The sample has a few hundred thousand clones, roughly 85% seen once. The sample was peripheral blood. The gene calls are TRBV4-1 and TRBJ1-1, with D tentatively TRBD1 (5 bases). The TCR comes from a man aged 50 to 60 with active or convalescent COVID-19. In DNA, the CDR3 is TGCGCCAGCAGCCAAGATCAGGGAGGCGCCACTGAAGCTTTCTTT. Translating gives CASSQDQGGATEAFF.